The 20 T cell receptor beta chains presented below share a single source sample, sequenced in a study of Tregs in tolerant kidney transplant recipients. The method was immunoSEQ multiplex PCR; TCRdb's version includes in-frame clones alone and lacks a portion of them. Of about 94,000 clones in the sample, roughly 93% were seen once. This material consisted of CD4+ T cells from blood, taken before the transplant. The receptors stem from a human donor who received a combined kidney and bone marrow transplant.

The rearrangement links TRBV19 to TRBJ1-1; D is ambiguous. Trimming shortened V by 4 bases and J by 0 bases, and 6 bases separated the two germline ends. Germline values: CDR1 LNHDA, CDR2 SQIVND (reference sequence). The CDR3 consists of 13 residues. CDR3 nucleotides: TGTGCCAGTAGTAACAGCATGAACACTGAAGCTTTCTTT. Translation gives CASSNSMNTEAFF. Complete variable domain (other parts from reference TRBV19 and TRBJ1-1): DGGITQSPKYLFRKEGQNVTLSCEQNLNHDAMYWYRQDPGQGLRLIYYSQIVNDFQKGDIAEGYSVSREKKESFPLTVTSAQKNPTAFYLCASSNSMNTEAFFGQGTRLTVV.

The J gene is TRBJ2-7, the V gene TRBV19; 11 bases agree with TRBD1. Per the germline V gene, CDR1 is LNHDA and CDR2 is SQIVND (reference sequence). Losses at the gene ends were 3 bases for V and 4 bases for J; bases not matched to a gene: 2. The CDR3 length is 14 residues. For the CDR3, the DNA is TGTGCCAGTAGTATCGGACAGGGGGCTTACGAGCAGTACTTC. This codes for CASSIGQGAYEQYF.

The CDR3 loop reads CASGLDGTSGGTSTDTQYF. The DNA of the CDR3 is TGTGCTAGTGGTTTGGACGGGACTAGCGGGGGGACTAGCACAGATACGCAGTATTTT. This chain links TRBV12-5 with TRBJ2-3, with 15 bases aligning to TRBD2. V dropped 1 base and J dropped 0; count of bases not matched to a gene: 5. This CDR3 is 19 amino acids long. Germline-derived CDR1 and CDR2 are LGHNT and FRNRAP.

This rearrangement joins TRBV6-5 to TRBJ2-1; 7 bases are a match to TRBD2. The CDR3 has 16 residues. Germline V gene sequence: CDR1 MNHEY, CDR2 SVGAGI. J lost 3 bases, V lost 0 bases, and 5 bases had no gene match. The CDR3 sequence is CASSYSAGAGYNEQFF. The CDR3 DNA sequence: TGTGCCAGCAGTTACTCTGCGGGAGCTGGCTACAATGAGCAGTTCTTC.

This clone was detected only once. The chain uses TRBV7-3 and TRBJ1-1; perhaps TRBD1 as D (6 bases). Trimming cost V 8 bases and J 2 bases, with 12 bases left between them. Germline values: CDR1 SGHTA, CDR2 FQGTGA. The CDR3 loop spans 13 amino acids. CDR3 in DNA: TGTGCCAGCGGCTCACAGGGTAACACTGAAGCTTTCTTT. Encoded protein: CASGSQGNTEAFF.

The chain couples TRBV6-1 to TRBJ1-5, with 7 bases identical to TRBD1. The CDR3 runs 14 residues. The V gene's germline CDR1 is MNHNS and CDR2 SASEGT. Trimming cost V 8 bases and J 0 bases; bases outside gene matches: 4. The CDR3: CASGGQYSNQPQHF. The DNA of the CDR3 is TGTGCCAGCGGGGGACAGTATAGCAATCAGCCCCAGCATTTT.

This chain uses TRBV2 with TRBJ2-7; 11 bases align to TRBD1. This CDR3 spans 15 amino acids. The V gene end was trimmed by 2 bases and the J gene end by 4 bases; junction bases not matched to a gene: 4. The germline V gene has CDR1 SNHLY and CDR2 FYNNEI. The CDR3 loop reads CASSELGQGAYEQYF. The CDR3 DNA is TGTGCCAGCAGTGAATTAGGACAGGGGGCGTACGAGCAGTACTTC.

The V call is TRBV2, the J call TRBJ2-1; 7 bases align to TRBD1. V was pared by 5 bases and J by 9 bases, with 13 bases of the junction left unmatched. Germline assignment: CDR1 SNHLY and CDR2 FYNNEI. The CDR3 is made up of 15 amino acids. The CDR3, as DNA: TGTGCCAGCAGTATCCCCCTACAGGGGATGCGTGAGCAGTTCTTC. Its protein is CASSIPLQGMREQFF.

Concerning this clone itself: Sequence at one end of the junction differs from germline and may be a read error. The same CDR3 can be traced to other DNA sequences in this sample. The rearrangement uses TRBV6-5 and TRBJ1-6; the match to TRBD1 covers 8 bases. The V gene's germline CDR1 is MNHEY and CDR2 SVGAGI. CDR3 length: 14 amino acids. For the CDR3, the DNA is TGTGCCAGCAGTTCAACAGGGGGTAATTCCCCCCTCCACTTT. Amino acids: CASSSTGGNSPLHF.

This CDR3 is CASSQDRLYEQYF. The CDR3 DNA reads as TGTGCCAGCAGCCAAGATAGACTCTACGAGCAGTACTTC. The gene calls are TRBV4-2 and TRBJ2-7; D not resolved. Germline assignment: CDR1 LGHNA and CDR2 YNFKEQ. The CDR3 is 13 amino acids. Trimming shortened V by 0 bases and J by 3 bases, and 6 bases separated the two germline ends.

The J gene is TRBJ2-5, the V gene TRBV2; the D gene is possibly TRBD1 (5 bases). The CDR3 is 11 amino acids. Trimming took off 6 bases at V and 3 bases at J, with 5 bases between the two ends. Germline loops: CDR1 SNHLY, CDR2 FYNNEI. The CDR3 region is CASRQEETQYF. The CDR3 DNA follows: TGTGCCAGCAGACAGGAAGAGACCCAGTACTTC.

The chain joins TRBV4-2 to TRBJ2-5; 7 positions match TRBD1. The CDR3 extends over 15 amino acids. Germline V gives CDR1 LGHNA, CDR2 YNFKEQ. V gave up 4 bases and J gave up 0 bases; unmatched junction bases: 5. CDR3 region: CASSRIGTDQETQYF. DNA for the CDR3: TGTGCCAGCAGCCGTATCGGGACAGACCAAGAGACCCAGTACTTC.

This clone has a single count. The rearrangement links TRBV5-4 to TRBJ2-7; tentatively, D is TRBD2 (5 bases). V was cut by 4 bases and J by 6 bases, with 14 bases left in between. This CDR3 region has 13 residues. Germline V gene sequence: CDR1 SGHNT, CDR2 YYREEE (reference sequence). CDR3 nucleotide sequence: TGTGCCAGCAGCCGTGGAGGTCCTCGCGAGCAGTACTTC. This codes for CASSRGGPREQYF.

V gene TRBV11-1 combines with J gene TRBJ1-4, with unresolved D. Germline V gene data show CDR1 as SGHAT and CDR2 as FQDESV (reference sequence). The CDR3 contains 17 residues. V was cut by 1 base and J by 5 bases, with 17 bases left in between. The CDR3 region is CASSLVVVRVSNEKLFF. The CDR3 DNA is TGTGCCAGCAGCTTAGTAGTGGTTCGGGTCTCCAATGAAAAACTGTTTTTT.

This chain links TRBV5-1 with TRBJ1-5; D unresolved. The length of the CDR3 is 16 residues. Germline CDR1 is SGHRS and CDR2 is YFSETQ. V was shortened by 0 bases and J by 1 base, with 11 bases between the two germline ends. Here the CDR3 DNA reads TGCGCCAGCAGCTTGGGTCGCGGCGGGAGCAATCAGCCCCAGCATTTT. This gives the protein CASSLGRGGSNQPQHF.

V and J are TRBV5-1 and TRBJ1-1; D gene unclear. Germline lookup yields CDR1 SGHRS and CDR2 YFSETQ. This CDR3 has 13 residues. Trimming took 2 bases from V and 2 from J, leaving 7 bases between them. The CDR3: CASSFTENTEAFF. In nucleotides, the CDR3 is TGCGCCAGCAGCTTCACAGAAAACACTGAAGCTTTCTTT.

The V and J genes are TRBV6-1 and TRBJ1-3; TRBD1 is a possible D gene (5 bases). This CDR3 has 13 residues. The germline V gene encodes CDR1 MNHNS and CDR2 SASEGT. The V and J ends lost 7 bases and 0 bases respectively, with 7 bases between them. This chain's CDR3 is CASTRVSGNTIYF. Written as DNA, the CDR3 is TGTGCCAGCACCAGGGTCTCTGGAAACACCATATATTTT.

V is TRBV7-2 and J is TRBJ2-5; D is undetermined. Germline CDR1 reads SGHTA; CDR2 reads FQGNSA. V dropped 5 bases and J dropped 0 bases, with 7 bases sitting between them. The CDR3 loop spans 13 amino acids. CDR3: CASSRRNQETQYF. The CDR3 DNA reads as TGTGCCAGCAGCCGGAGAAACCAAGAGACCCAGTACTTC.

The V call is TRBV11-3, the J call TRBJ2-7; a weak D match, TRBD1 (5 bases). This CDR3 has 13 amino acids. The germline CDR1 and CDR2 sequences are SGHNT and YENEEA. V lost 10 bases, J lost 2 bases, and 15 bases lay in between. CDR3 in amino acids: CATQKGLTYEQYF. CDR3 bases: TGTGCCACCCAAAAGGGGTTAACCTACGAGCAGTACTTC.

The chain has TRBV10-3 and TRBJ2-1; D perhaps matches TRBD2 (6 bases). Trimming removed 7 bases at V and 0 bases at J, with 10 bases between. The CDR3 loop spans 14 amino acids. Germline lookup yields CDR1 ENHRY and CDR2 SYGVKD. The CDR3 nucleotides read TGTGCCATCATGGAGGGACGCTCCTACAATGAGCAGTTCTTC. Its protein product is CAIMEGRSYNEQFF.